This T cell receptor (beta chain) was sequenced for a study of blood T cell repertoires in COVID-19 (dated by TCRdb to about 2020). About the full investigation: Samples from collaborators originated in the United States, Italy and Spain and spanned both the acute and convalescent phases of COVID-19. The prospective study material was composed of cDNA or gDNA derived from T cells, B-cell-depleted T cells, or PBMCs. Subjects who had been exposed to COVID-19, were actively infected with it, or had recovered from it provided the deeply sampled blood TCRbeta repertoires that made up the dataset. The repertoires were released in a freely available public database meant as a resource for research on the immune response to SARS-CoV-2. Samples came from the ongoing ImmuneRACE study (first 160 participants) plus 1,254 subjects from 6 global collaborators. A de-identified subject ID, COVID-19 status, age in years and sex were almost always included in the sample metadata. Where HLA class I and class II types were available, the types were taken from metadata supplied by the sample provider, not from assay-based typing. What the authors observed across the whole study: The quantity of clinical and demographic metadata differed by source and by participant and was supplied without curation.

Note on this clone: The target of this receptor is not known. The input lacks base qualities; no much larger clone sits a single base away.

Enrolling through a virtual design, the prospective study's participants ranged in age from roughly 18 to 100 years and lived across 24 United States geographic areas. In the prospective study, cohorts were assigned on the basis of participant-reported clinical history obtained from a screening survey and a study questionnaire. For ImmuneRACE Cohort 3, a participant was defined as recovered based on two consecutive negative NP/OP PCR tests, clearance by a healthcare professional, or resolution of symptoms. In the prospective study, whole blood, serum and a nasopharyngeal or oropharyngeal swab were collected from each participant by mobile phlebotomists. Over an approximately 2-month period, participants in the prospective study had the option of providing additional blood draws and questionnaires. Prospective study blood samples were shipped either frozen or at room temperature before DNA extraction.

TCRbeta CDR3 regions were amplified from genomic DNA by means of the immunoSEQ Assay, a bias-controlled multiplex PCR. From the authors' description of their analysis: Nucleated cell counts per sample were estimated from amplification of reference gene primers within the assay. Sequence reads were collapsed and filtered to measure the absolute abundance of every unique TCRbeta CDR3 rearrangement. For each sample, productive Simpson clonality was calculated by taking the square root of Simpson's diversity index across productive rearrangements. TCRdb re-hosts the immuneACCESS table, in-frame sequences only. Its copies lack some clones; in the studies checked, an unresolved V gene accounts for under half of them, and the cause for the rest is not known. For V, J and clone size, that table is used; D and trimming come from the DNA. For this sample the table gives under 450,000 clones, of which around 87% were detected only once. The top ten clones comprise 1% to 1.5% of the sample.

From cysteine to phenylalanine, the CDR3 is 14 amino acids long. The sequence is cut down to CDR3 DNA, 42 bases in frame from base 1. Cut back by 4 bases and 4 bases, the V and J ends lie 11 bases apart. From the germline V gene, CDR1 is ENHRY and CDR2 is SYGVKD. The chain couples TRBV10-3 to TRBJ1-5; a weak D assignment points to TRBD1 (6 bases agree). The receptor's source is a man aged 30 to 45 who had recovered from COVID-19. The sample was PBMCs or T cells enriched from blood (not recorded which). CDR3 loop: CAISAGAGNQPQHF. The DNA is TGTGCCATCAGTGCAGGGGCCGGGAATCAGCCCCAGCATTTT.